This TCR beta chain was sequenced in a study of T cells in Graves' hyperthyroidism and ophthalmopathy. V lost 4 bases, J lost 5 bases, and 8 bases stayed unmatched. The CDR3 sequence is 15 residues long. Germline CDR1 is SGHRS and CDR2 is YFSETQ. Subjects with ophthalmopathy showed a Clinical Activity Score no lower than 3, a NOSPECS grade no lower than 4, and a duration shorter than 3 months. Amplification of TCR beta CDR3 regions was performed using RNA transcripts as template. The HTBI primer set drove a first-round RT-PCR of the TCR CDR3. TCRdb processed the multiplex PCR reads anew with MiXCR; each CDR3 protein has one entry. Here the sample spans under 350,000 distinct CDR3 sequences, about 15% being singletons.

The chain joins TRBV5-1 to TRBJ2-5, with 10 bases identical to TRBD1. The sequencing input was blood. This TCR came from a woman aged 55-75 years with Graves' ophthalmopathy. The CDR3 DNA reads as TGCGCCAGCAGCCAGACAGGGGGCTCGCGGGAGACCCAGTACTTC. Its translation: CASSQTGGSRETQYF.